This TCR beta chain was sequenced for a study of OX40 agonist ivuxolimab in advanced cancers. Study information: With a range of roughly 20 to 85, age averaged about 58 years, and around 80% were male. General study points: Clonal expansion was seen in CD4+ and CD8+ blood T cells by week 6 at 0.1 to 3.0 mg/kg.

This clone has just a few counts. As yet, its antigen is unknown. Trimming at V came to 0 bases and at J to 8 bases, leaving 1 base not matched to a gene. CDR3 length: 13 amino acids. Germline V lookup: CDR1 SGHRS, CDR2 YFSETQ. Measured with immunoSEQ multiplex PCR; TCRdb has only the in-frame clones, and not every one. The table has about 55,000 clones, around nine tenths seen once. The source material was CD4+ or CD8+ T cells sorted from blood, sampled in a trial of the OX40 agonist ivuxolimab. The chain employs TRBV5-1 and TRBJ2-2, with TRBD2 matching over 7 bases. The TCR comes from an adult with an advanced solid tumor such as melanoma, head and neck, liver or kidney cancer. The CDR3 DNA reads TGCGCCAGCAGCTTGGGGACTAGGGGGGAGCTGTTTTTT. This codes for CASSLGTRGELFF.